These T cell receptor beta chains were read from a single sample in a study of cytomegalovirus exposure and HLA in healthy donors. TCRdb's copy holds only in-frame clones and misses some; the assay was immunoSEQ multiplex PCR. Of about 110,000 clones in the sample, around 80% are singletons; the top ten hold 2% to 3%. Sequences were obtained from PBMCs. The source is a man aged 25-45 years in good health and CMV-seropositive. Both conserved end residues are part of each CDR3. The D gene is left open where the match is weak. Size values are once, few and many counts, or a class for expanded clones, and some rows have none.

V	length	size	J	D	DNA	CDR3
TRBV6-4	15	NA	TRBJ2-6	NA	TGTGCCAGCAGTGAGGACAACTCTGGGGCCAACGTCCTGACTTTC	CASSEDNSGANVLTF
TRBV11-2	17	NA	TRBJ2-6	NA	TGTGCCAGCAGCTTAGAATTTAGTGGCTCTGGGGCCAACGTCCTGACTTTC	CASSLEFSGSGANVLTF
TRBV6-1	16	NA	TRBJ2-6	NA	TGTGCCAGCAGTGAAGTATTAAACTCTGGGGCCAACGGCCTGACTTTC	CASSEVLNSGANGLTF
TRBV19	13	NA	TRBJ1-2	TRBD1	TGTGCCAGTAGTCCTGGACAGGGTCAGGGCTACACCTTC	CASSPGQGQGYTF
TRBV7-9	15	NA	TRBJ2-7	NA	TGTTCCAGCAGCTTAGTCCCGTCTGTACACTACGAGCAGTACTTC	CSSSLVPSVHYEQYF
TRBV5-4	18	NA	TRBJ2-3	TRBD2	TGTGCCAGCAGCTTGGGAGGGTTAGCGGGGAAGGAGTCAGATACGCAGTATTTT	CASSLGGLAGKESDTQYF
TRBV5-1	16	NA	TRBJ2-5	NA	TGCGCCAGCAGCTTACAACAACGCGGTATCCAGGAGACCCAGTACTTC	CASSLQQRGIQETQYF
TRBV19	13	NA	TRBJ1-5	NA	TGTGCCAGTAGTATCAACAGAAATCAGCCCCAGCATTTT	CASSINRNQPQHF
TRBV11-2	15	NA	TRBJ2-7	NA	TGTGCCAGCAGCTTAGTACAGGGAACCTCCTACGAGCAGTACTTC	CASSLVQGTSYEQYF
TRBV9	15	NA	TRBJ1-6	NA	TGTGCCAGCAGCGCGACCCAGGGAGGGAATTCACCCCTCCACTTT	CASSATQGGNSPLHF
TRBV4-2	19	once	TRBJ2-3	NA	TGTGCCAGCAGCCAAGATCACTCTACGGGGGTTATCGGATCAGATACGCAGTATTTT	CASSQDHSTGVIGSDTQYF
TRBV5-1	13	NA	TRBJ1-2	TRBD1	TGCGCCAGCAGCGGACAGGGGTGGATCGGCTACACCTTC	CASSGQGWIGYTF
TRBV7-9	14	NA	TRBJ2-7	TRBD2	TGTGCCAGCAGCTTTACGGGGGGTCACTACGAGCAGTACTTC	CASSFTGGHYEQYF
TRBV30	14	NA	TRBJ2-7	NA	TGTGCCTGGAGATCGAGGGTTTCCTCCCACGAGCAGTACTTC	CAWRSRVSSHEQYF
TRBV5-6	13	once	TRBJ2-7	NA	TGTGCCAGCAGCTTGGCCAACAGGGTCGAGCAGTACTTC	CASSLANRVEQYF
TRBV7-6	13	NA	TRBJ1-1	NA	TGTGCCAGCAGCTCTATACTGAACACTGAAGCTTTCTTT	CASSSILNTEAFF
TRBV4-2	18	NA	TRBJ2-7	NA	TGTGCCAGCAGCTGGACCGGAAGCGCAGCGGCCTCGCTCTACGAGCAGTACTTC	CASSWTGSAAASLYEQYF
TRBV6-6	14	NA	TRBJ2-7	NA	TGTGCCAGCAGTTACTCAAGGCAGGGCGACGAGCAGTACTTC	CASSYSRQGDEQYF
TRBV4-1	15	NA	TRBJ1-1	NA	TGCGCCAGCAGCCCTACCGGGACAACGAACACTGAAGCTTTCTTT	CASSPTGTTNTEAFF
TRBV7-9	15	NA	TRBJ2-1	TRBD2	TGTGCCAGCAGCCCCTCAGCGGGGGGGCCTTATGAGCAGTTCTTC	CASSPSAGGPYEQFF
TRBV10-1	13	NA	TRBJ1-1	NA	TGCGCCAGCAGTGCGGACTTGAGAACTGAAGCTTTCTTT	CASSADLRTEAFF
TRBV14	16	NA	TRBJ1-1	NA	TGTGCCAGCAGCCAAGAAGGGGGTGAAAGGCGAACTGAAGCTTTCTTT	CASSQEGGERRTEAFF